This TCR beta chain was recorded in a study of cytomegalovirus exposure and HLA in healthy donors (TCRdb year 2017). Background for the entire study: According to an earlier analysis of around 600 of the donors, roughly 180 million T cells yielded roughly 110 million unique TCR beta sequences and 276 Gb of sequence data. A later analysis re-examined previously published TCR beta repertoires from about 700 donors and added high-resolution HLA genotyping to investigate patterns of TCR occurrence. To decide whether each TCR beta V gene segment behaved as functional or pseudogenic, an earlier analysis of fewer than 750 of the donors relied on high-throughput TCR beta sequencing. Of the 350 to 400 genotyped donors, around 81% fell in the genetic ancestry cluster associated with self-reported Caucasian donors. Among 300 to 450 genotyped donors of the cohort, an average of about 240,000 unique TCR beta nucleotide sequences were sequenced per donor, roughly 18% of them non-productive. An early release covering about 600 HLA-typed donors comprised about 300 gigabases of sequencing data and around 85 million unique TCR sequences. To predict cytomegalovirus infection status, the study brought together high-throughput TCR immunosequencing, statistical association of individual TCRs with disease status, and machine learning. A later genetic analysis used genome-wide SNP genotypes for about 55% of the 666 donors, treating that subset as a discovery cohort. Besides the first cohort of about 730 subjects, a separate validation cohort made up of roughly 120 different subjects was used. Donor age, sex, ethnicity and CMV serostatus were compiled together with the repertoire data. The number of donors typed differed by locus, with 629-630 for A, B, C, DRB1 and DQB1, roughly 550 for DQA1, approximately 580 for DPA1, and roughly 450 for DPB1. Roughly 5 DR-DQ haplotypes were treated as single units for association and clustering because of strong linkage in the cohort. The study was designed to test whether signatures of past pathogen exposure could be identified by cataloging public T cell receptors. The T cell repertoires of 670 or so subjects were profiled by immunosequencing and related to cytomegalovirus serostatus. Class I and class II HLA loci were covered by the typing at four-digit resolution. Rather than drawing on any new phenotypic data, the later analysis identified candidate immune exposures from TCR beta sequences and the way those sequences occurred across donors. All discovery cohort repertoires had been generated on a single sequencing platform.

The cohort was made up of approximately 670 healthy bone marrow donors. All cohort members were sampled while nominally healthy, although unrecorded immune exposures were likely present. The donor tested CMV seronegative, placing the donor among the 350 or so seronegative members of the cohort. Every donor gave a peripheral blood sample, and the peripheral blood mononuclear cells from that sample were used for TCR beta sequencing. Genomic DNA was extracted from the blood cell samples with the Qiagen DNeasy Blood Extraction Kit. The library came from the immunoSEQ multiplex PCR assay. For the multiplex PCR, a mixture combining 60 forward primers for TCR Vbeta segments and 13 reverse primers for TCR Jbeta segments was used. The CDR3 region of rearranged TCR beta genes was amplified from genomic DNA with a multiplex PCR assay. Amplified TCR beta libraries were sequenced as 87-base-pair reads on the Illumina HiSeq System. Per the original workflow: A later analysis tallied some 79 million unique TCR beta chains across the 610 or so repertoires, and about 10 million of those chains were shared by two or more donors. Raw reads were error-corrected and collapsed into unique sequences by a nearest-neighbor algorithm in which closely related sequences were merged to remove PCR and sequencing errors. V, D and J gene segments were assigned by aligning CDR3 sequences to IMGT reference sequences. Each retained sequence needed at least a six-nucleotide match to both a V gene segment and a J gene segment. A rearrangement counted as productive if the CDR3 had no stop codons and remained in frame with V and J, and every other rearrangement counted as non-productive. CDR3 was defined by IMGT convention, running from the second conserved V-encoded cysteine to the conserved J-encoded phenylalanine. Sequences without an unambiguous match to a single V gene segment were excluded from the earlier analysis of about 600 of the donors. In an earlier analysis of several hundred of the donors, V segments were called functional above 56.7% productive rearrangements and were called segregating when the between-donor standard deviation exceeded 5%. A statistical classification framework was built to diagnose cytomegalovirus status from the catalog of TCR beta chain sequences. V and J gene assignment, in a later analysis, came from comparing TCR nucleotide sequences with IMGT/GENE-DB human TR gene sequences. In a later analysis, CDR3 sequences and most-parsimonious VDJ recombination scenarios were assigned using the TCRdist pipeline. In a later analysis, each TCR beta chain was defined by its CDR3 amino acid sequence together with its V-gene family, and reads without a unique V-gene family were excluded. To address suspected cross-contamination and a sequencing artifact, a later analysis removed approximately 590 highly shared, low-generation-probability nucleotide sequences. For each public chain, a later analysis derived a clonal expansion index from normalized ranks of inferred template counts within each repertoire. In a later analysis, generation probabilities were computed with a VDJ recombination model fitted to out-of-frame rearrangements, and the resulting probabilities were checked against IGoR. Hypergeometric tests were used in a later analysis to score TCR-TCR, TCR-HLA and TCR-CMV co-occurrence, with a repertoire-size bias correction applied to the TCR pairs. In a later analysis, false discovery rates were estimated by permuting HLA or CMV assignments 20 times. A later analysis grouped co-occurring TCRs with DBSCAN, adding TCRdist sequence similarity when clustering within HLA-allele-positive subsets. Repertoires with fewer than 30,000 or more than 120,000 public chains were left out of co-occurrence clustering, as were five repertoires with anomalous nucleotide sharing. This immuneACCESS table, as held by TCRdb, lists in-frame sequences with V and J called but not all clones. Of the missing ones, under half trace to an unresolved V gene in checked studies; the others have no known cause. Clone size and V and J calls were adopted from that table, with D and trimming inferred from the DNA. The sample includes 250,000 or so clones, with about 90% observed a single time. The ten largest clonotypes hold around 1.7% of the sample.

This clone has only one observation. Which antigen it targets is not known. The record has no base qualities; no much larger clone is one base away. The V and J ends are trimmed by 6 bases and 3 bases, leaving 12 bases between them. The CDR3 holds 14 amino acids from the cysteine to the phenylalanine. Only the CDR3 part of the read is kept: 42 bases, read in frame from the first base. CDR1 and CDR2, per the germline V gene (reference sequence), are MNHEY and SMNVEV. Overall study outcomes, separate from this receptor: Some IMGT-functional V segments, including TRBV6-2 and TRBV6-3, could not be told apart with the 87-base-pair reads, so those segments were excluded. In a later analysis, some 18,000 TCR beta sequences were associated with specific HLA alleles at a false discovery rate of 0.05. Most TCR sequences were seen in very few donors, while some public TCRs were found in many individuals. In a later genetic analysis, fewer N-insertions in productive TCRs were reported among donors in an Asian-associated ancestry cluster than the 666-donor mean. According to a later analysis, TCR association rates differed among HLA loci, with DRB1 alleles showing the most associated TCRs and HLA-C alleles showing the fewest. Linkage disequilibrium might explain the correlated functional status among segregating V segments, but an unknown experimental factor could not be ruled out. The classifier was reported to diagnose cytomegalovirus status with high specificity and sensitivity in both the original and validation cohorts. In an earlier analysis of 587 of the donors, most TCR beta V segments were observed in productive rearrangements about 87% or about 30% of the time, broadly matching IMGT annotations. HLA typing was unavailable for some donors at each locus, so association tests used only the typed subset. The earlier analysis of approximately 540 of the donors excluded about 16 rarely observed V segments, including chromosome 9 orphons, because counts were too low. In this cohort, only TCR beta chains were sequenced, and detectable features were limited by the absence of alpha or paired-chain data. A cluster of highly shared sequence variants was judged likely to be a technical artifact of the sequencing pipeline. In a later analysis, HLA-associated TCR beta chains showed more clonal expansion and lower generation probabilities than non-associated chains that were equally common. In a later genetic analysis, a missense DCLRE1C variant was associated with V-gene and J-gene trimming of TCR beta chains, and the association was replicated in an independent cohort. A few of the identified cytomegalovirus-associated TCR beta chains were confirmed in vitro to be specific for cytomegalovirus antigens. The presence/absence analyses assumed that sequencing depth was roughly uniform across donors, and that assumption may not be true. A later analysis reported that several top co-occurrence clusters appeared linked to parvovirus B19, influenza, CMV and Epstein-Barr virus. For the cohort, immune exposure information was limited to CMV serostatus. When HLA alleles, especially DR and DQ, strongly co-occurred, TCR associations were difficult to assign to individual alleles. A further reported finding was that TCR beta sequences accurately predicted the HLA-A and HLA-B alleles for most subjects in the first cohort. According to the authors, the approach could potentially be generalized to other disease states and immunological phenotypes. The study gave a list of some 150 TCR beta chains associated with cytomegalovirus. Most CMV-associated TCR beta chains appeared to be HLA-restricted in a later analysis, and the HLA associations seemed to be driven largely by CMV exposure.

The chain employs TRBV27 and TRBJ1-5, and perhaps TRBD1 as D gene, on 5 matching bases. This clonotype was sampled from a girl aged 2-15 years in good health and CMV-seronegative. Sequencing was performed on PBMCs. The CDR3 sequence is CASRPGFNNQPQHF. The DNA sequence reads TGTGCCAGCAGGCCAGGGTTCAACAATCAGCCCCAGCATTTT.